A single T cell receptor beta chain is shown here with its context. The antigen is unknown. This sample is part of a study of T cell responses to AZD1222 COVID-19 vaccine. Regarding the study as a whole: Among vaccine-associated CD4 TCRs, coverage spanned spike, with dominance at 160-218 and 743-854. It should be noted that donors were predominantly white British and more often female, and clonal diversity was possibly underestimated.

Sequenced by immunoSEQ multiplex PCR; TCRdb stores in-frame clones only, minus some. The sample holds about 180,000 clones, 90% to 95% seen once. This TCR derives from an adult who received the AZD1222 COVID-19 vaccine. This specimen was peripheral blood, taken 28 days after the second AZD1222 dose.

The CDR3 DNA follows: TGTGCCAGCAGCTTGGGAAACCGGGACAGGGGCCTCTATGGCTACACCTTC. This translates into CASSLGNRDRGLYGYTF. The V call is TRBV5-5, the J call TRBJ1-2; 10 bases align to TRBD1. The CDR3 runs 17 residues. The germline CDR1 and CDR2 sequences are SGHKS and YYEKEE (reference sequence). The J segment lost 4 bases and the V segment lost 0 bases, leaving 9 bases of the junction unmatched.